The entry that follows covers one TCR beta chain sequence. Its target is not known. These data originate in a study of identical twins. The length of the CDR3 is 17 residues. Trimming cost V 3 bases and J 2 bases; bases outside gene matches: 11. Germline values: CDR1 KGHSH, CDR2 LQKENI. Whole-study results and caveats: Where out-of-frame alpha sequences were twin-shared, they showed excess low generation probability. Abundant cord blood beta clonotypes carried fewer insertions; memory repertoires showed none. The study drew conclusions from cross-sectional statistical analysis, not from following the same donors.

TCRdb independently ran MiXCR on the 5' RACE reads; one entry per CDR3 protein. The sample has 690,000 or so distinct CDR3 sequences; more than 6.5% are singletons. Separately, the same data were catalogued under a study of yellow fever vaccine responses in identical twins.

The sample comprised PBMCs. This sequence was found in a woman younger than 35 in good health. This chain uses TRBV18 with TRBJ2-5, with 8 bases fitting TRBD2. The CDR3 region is CASSPPRGGLGQETQYF. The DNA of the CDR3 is TGTGCCAGCTCACCCCCTCGGGGGGGGTTAGGGCAAGAGACCCAGTACTTC.